This T cell receptor (beta chain) appears in the sequencing data of a study of blood T cell repertoires in COVID-19. In this sample, this clone turned up once. V lost 5 bases to trimming and J lost 3 bases; unmatched junction nucleotides: 6. Germline assignment: CDR1 MNHEY and CDR2 SMNVEV (reference sequence). This CDR3 comprises 14 residues. This table comes from immunoSEQ multiplex PCR, and its TCRdb copy is limited to in-frame clones, with some not included. The sample carries a few hundred thousand clones, roughly 88% recorded once. The chain recombines TRBV27 with TRBJ2-7; 8 bases map to TRBD1. Sequencing was performed on peripheral blood. The clonotype originates from a man between 35 and 55 years old who had recovered from COVID-19. The CDR3 region has the DNA TGTGCCAGCAGTCCGGACAGGGCTAACTACGAGCAGTACTTC. It translates to CASSPDRANYEQYF.